These 14 T cell receptor beta chains came from one sample sequenced in a study of beta chain features in type 1 diabetes. General study results and limits: Significant though moderate, a shortening of TCRB CDR3s appeared in all four CD4+ subsets of Type 1 diabetes patients.

Their target antigens are unknown. The authors reverse transcribed all of the isolated RNA, so sequencing captured expressed TCRB transcripts. Sequencing was performed with immunoSEQ multiplex PCR; in TCRdb, only in-frame clones are kept and a portion is missing. This table holds about 230,000 clones, around 15% found once. The sample comprised naive CD4+ T cells from blood. Receptor source: a man aged 30-40 years with type 1 diabetes.

The gene calls are TRBV9 and TRBJ1-2; no clear D gene. Deletions cut 0 bases from V and 2 bases from J, with 11 bases between. There are 15 residues in the CDR3. Germline V gene lookup returns CDR1 SGDLS and CDR2 YYNGEE. CDR3 region: CASSVDTRRNYGYTF. CDR3 nucleotide sequence: TGTGCCAGCAGCGTAGATACCAGGAGGAACTATGGCTACACCTTC.

This chain joins TRBV6-5 and TRBJ2-5, with 8 positions matching TRBD2. J lost 2 bases, V lost 5 bases, and 1 base had no gene match. Per the germline V gene, CDR1 is MNHEY and CDR2 is SVGAGI. This CDR3 comprises 13 residues. Written as DNA, the CDR3 is TGTGCCAGCAGTGTAGCGGGACAAGAGACCCAGTACTTC. Its translation: CASSVAGQETQYF.

This clone was observed a few times. The V gene is TRBV29-1, the J gene TRBJ2-7, with a weak D call TRBD2 (5 bases). In germline, CDR1 is SQVTM, CDR2 ANQGSEA. With 4 bases removed from V and 4 bases from J, the gap between germline ends came to 17 bases. This CDR3 has 14 amino acids. CDR3 loop: CSVAQRAAIYEQYF. CDR3 nucleotides: TGCAGCGTTGCTCAGAGGGCAGCGATATACGAGCAGTACTTC.

This clone was observed a few times. The chain combines TRBV5-6 with TRBJ2-5, with 8 positions matching TRBD1. The CDR3 length is 15 residues. Trimming at V came to 1 base and at J to 7 bases, leaving 9 bases not matched to a gene. Germline V gene lookup returns CDR1 SGHDT and CDR2 YYEEEE. The DNA of the CDR3 is TGTGCCAGCAGCTTGTTATCGGGACAGGCGAGGACCCAGTACTTC. Protein: CASSLLSGQARTQYF.

This chain joins TRBV4-1 and TRBJ2-2; D uncertain. V lost 1 base and J lost 5, with 5 bases in between. CDR1 MGHRA and CDR2 YSYEKL come from the germline V gene. This CDR3 spans 13 amino acids. CDR3 sequence (DNA): TGCGCCAGCAGCCAAGTGGCGACCGGGGAGCTGTTTTTT. Its translation is CASSQVATGELFF.

The V call is TRBV29-1, the J call TRBJ2-3; D not resolved. V was shortened by 7 bases and J by 1 base, with 15 bases between the two germline ends. Per germline, CDR1 SQVTM and CDR2 ANQGSEA. CDR3 length equals 14 residues. The CDR3 coding sequence is TGCAGCGCCTCCGACTCTAGGCGCACAGATACGCAGTATTTT. Amino acid sequence: CSASDSRRTDTQYF.

V usage is TRBV29-1 and J usage is TRBJ2-1; TRBD1 might be the D (6 bases). CDR1 is SQVTM and CDR2 is ANQGSEA in the germline V gene. V lost 3 bases to trimming and J lost 0 bases, with 12 bases between them. The CDR3 sequence is 15 residues long. In nucleotides, the CDR3 is TGCAGCGTTGAGGGGACACCGATCTCCTACAATGAGCAGTTCTTC. This gives the protein CSVEGTPISYNEQFF.

This clone was detected only a few times. The chain employs TRBV28 and TRBJ2-1, with 7 bases that match TRBD1. There are 12 residues in the CDR3. Looked up from germline, CDR1 is MDHEN and CDR2 is SYDVKM. Trimming cost V 2 bases and J 11 bases; bases outside gene matches: 3. Written as DNA, the CDR3 is TGTGCCAGCAGTTTAAAAGGGGGCAAGCAGTTCTTC. It is translated as CASSLKGGKQFF.

The genes are TRBV7-9 and TRBJ2-3; tentatively, D is TRBD1 or TRBD2 (5 bases each). This CDR3 has 13 amino acids. V was shortened by 7 bases and J by 5 bases, with 13 bases between the two germline ends. The germline V gene has CDR1 SEHNR and CDR2 FQNEAQ (reference sequence). The chain's CDR3 is CASTRGAVDTQYF. The CDR3 region has the DNA TGTGCCAGCACCAGAGGGGCTGTAGATACGCAGTATTTT. Variable domain in full (rest from reference TRBV7-9 and TRBJ2-3): DTGVSQNPRHKITKRGQNVTFRCDPISEHNRLYWYRQTLGQGPEFLTYFQNEAQLEKSRLLSDRFSAERPKGSFSTLEIQRTEQGDSAMYLCASTRGAVDTQYFGPGTRLTVL.

The rearrangement joins TRBV25-1 to TRBJ2-3, with a tentative D call TRBD1 (6 bases). Germline V gene lookup returns CDR1 MGHDK and CDR2 SYGVNS. Trimming shortened V by 4 bases and J by 6 bases, and 11 bases separated the two germline ends. The CDR3 has 13 residues. CDR3 protein: CASSVAGADTQYF. The CDR3 DNA is TGTGCCAGCAGTGTGGCAGGGGCCGATACGCAGTATTTT.

V usage is TRBV6-4 and J usage is TRBJ2-1, with 8 bases that match TRBD2. CDR3 size: 15 residues. Trimming cost V 2 bases and J 4 bases; bases outside gene matches: 4. Looked up from germline, CDR1 is MRHNA and CDR2 is SNTAGT. This chain's CDR3 is CASSDGGRTYNEQFF. DNA of the CDR3: TGTGCCAGCAGTGACGGCGGGAGGACTTACAATGAGCAGTTCTTC.

A few counts support this clone. The V call is TRBV30, the J call TRBJ2-2, with 11 bases fitting TRBD2. Per germline, CDR1 GTSNPN and CDR2 SVGIG (reference sequence). V was pared by 1 base and J by 1 base, with 2 bases of the junction left unmatched. The CDR3 is made up of 16 amino acids. As DNA, the CDR3 is TGTGCCTGGAGTGCAGGGACTAGCGGGAACACCGGGGAGCTGTTTTTT. Its protein is CAWSAGTSGNTGELFF.

The chain couples TRBV28 to TRBJ2-5, with TRBD2 matching 10 bases. J gave up 0 bases and V 4 bases, and 17 bases lay outside the gene matches. The CDR3 length is 20 residues. Germline CDR1 MDHEN, CDR2 SYDVKM. CDR3 region: CASSSFDPLTSGLYQETQYF. CDR3 in DNA: TGTGCCAGCAGTTCATTCGATCCTTTGACTAGCGGGCTTTACCAAGAGACCCAGTACTTC.

The V gene is TRBV9, the J gene TRBJ1-3; D is unresolved. The CDR3 has 14 residues. V was pared by 2 bases and J by 0 bases, with 6 bases between. Per the germline V gene, CDR1 is SGDLS and CDR2 is YYNGEE. CDR3 residues: CASSVGYSGNTIYF. CDR3 coding DNA: TGTGCCAGCAGCGTGGGGTACTCTGGAAACACCATATATTTT.